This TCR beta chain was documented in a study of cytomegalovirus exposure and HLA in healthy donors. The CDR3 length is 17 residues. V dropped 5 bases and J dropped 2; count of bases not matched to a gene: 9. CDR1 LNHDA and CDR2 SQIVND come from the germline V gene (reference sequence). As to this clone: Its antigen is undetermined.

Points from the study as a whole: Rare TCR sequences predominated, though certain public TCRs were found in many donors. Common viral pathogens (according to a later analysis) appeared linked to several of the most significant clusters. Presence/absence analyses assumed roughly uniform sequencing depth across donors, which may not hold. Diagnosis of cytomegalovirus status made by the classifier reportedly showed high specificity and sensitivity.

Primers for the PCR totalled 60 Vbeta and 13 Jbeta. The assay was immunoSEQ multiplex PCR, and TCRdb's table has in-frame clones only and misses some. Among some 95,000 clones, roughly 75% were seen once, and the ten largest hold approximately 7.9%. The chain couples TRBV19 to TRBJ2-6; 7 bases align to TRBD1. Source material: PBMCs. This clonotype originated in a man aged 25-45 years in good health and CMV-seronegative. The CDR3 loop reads CASSPDRVFAGANVLTF. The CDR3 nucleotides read TGTGCCAGTAGTCCTGACAGGGTATTCGCTGGGGCCAACGTCCTGACTTTC.